The 18 T cell receptor beta chains below all came from one sample that was sequenced in a study of beta chain features in type 1 diabetes. For these receptors, no antigen is known. General study points: TCRB CDR3 length was moderately but significantly reduced in all four CD4+ subsets of Type 1 diabetes patients.

The authors reverse transcribed all of the isolated RNA, so sequencing captured expressed TCRB transcripts. Clones were read by immunoSEQ multiplex PCR, and TCRdb kept only the in-frame ones, dropping some. The sample lists under 200,000 clones; 9% to 12% were seen once. The sequenced material came from central memory CD4+ T cells from blood. These receptors came from a man younger than 45 with type 1 diabetes.

The chain uses TRBV27 and TRBJ2-2; 7 bases are a match to TRBD2. From germline, CDR1 is MNHEY and CDR2 SMNVEV (reference sequence). Germline trimming cut 5 bases from V and 0 bases from J; bases unmatched to any gene: 9. The CDR3 consists of 17 residues. CDR3 in DNA: TGTGCCAGCAGTCCCCAAGTGGGGAGGGCGAACACCGGGGAGCTGTTTTTT. This translates into CASSPQVGRANTGELFF.

This clone was picked up a small number of times. This rearrangement joins TRBV11-2 to TRBJ2-1, with 9 nucleotides matching TRBD2. The V and J ends lost 0 bases and 4 bases, in that order; junction bases with no gene match: 4. The germline V gene has CDR1 SGHAT and CDR2 FQNNGV. This CDR3 region has 16 residues. CDR3 residues: CASSLESSGIYNEQFF. Written as DNA, the CDR3 is TGTGCCAGCAGCTTAGAGTCTAGCGGGATATACAATGAGCAGTTCTTC.

This clone was seen only a few times. J is TRBJ1-5 and V is TRBV15; 11 bases fit TRBD1. Germline assignment: CDR1 LNHNV and CDR2 YYDKDF (reference sequence). Trimming took 8 bases from V and 8 from J; bases not matched to a gene: 8. The CDR3 is made up of 14 amino acids. In DNA, the CDR3 is TGTGCCACCCAACGGGACAGGGGGAACGAGCCCCAGCATTTT. Amino acid sequence: CATQRDRGNEPQHF.

This clone was recorded a few times. Other DNA sequences in the sample encode the same CDR3. This chain connects TRBV18 to TRBJ2-7, with D perhaps matching TRBD1 (5 bases). This CDR3 contains 13 residues. From germline, CDR1 is KGHSH and CDR2 LQKENI. V was cut by 2 bases and J by 4 bases, with 9 bases left in between. The CDR3 region is CASSPNQGYEQYF. CDR3 sequence (DNA): TGTGCCAGCTCACCAAATCAGGGTTACGAGCAGTACTTC. Filled out from reference TRBV18 and TRBJ2-7, the complete variable domain reads NAGVMQNPRHLVRRRGQEARLRCSPMKGHSHVYWYRQLPEEGLKFMVYLQKENIIDESGMPKERFSAEFPKEGPSILRIQQVVRGDSAAYFCASSPNQGYEQYFGPGTRLTVT.

V usage is TRBV30 and J usage is TRBJ2-7; no reliable D call. CDR3 length: 11 residues. Germline lookup yields CDR1 GTSNPN and CDR2 SVGIG (reference sequence). V was cut by 2 bases and J by 5 bases, with 7 bases left in between. The CDR3 here is CAWSIADEQYF. The CDR3, as DNA: TGTGCCTGGAGTATCGCGGACGAGCAGTACTTC.

J is TRBJ1-1 and V is TRBV19; possibly TRBD1 for D (5 bases). The CDR3 runs to 15 residues. Germline loops: CDR1 LNHDA, CDR2 SQIVND (reference sequence). Deletions cut 5 bases from V and 5 bases from J, with 18 bases between. This CDR3 is CASSPKGFRNTEAFF. In DNA form, the CDR3 reads TGTGCCAGTAGTCCAAAGGGGTTCCGAAATACTGAAGCTTTCTTT.

This chain uses TRBV21-1 with TRBJ2-5; TRBD1, the D gene given by the table, was not confirmed from the DNA. TRBV21-1 corresponds to a pseudogene. The CDR3 covers 15 residues. For the CDR3, the DNA is TGTGCCAGCAGCACTAAGAGACAGGGCCAAGAGACCCAGTACTTC. Translation gives CASSTKRQGQETQYF.

The sample holds many counts of this clone. The chain joins TRBV7-9 to TRBJ2-5, with 7 bases aligning to TRBD1. The V segment lost 0 bases and the J segment 5 bases; nucleotides outside the gene matches: 3. CDR1 and CDR2 (germline): SEHNR, FQNEAQ (reference sequence). CDR3 length: 14 amino acids. CDR3 sequence (DNA): TGTGCCAGCAGCTTAGCAGGGGGCGCGGAGACCCAGTACTTC. Translating gives CASSLAGGAETQYF. Variable domain in full (rest from reference TRBV7-9 and TRBJ2-5): DTGVSQNPRHKITKRGQNVTFRCDPISEHNRLYWYRQTLGQGPEFLTYFQNEAQLEKSRLLSDRFSAERPKGSFSTLEIQRTEQGDSAMYLCASSLAGGAETQYFGPGTRLLVL.

CDR3 nucleotides: TGTGCCAGCAGACTAGCGGGAGTAGAAGATACGCAGTATTTT. Protein product: CASRLAGVEDTQYF. The genes are TRBV28 and TRBJ2-3, with TRBD2 matching over 11 bases. The V gene end was trimmed by 6 bases and the J gene end by 5 bases; junction bases not matched to a gene: 4. CDR3 size: 14 residues. Germline V gives CDR1 MDHEN, CDR2 SYDVKM.

This clone was seen only a few times. The chain is built from TRBV7-2 and TRBJ1-1; D may be TRBD1 (6 bases). Germline V lookup: CDR1 SGHTA, CDR2 FQGNSA. Trimming pared 5 bases from V and 10 bases from J, leaving 11 bases between. The CDR3 is made up of 11 amino acids. CDR3 DNA: TGTGCCAGCAGCCTGGGACAAGGAGCTTTCTTT. It yields the protein CASSLGQGAFF.

In this sample, this clone turned up many times. The chain uses TRBV7-9 and TRBJ2-3, with TRBD2 as a possible D gene (5 bases). Between the trimmed V and J ends, which lost 1 base and 2 bases, there was a span of 13 bases. CDR1 and CDR2 from the germline V gene are SEHNR and FQNEAQ (reference sequence). CDR3 length: 16 residues. The CDR3 nucleotides are TGTGCCAGCAGCTTAGACAGCGGATGGAACACAGATACGCAGTATTTT. Its translation is CASSLDSGWNTDTQYF.

This clone appeared a few times. The rearrangement uses TRBV4-2 and TRBJ2-3, with 14 bases lining up with TRBD2. The CDR3 consists of 17 residues. Germline V lookup: CDR1 LGHNA, CDR2 YNFKEQ. Trimming at V came to 1 base and at J to 4 bases, leaving 4 bases not matched to a gene. In DNA form, the CDR3 reads TGTGCCAGCAGCCAAGGACTAGCGGGAGGGCAAGCAGATACGCAGTATTTT. Its translation: CASSQGLAGGQADTQYF.

This clone was observed a handful of times. The chain employs TRBV4-3 and TRBJ2-3; 7 nucleotides align to TRBD2. The CDR3 is 16 residues long. Trimming removed 6 bases from V and 2 bases from J; junction bases left unmatched: 11. The germline V gene encodes CDR1 LGHNA and CDR2 YSLEER. CDR3 loop: CASSPSLAAHTDTQYF. CDR3 DNA sequence: TGCGCCAGCAGTCCATCTCTAGCGGCACACACAGATACGCAGTATTTT.

This clone was picked up a small number of times. The V and J genes are TRBV27 and TRBJ2-1, with 7 bases lining up with TRBD2. V shed 8 bases and J 11 bases; nucleotides not matched to a gene: 12. The CDR3 contains 13 residues. The V gene's germline CDR1 is MNHEY and CDR2 SMNVEV (reference sequence). This CDR3 is CASRSDRAGKQFF. CDR3 DNA sequence: TGTGCCAGCCGTTCCGACCGAGCGGGAAAGCAGTTCTTC.

This clone was seen a few times. V gene TRBV18 combines with J gene TRBJ2-1; 11 positions match TRBD2. The V and J ends lost 3 bases and 9 bases, in that order; junction bases with no gene match: 7. CDR1 and CDR2 (germline): KGHSH, LQKENI. The CDR3 length is 15 residues. The CDR3 sequence: CASSPTLAGAGEQFF. CDR3 coding DNA: TGTGCCAGCTCACCCACACTAGCGGGGGCGGGTGAGCAGTTCTTC.

The chain carries TRBV28 and TRBJ2-7; the match to TRBD2 covers 13 bases. The CDR3 extends over 17 amino acids. Germline trimming cut 4 bases from V and 0 bases from J; bases unmatched to any gene: 6. Germline lookup yields CDR1 MDHEN and CDR2 SYDVKM. CDR3 sequence (DNA): TGTGCCAGCAGTTCCGGGACTAGCGGGAAAAGCTCCTACGAGCAGTACTTC. Translation: CASSSGTSGKSSYEQYF.

The chain carries TRBV7-8 and TRBJ1-2; D perhaps matches TRBD1 (5 bases). CDR1 SGHVS and CDR2 FQNEAQ come from the germline V gene. This CDR3 comprises 15 residues. The V end lost 1 base, the J end lost 4 bases, and 13 bases lay between the germline ends. The CDR3 is CASSLVGGGAYGYTF. The CDR3 DNA is TGTGCCAGCAGCTTAGTCGGGGGAGGGGCCTATGGCTACACCTTC.

This clone occurred a few times. This sequence joins TRBV29-1 and TRBJ1-1, with D possibly TRBD1 on 5 matching bases. Trimming pared 8 bases from V and 3 bases from J, leaving 13 bases between. From germline, CDR1 is SQVTM and CDR2 ANQGSEA. This CDR3 contains 12 residues. Here the CDR3 reads CSLRRGDTEAFF. CDR3 nucleotides: TGCAGCCTGAGGAGGGGAGACACTGAAGCTTTCTTT. Together with reference TRBV29-1 and TRBJ1-1, the CDR3 gives the full variable domain: SAVISQKPSRDICQRGTSLTIQCQVDSQVTMMFWYRQQPGQSLTLIATANQGSEATYESGFVIDKFPISRPNLTFSTLTVSNMSPEDSSIYLCSLRRGDTEAFFGQGTRLTVV.